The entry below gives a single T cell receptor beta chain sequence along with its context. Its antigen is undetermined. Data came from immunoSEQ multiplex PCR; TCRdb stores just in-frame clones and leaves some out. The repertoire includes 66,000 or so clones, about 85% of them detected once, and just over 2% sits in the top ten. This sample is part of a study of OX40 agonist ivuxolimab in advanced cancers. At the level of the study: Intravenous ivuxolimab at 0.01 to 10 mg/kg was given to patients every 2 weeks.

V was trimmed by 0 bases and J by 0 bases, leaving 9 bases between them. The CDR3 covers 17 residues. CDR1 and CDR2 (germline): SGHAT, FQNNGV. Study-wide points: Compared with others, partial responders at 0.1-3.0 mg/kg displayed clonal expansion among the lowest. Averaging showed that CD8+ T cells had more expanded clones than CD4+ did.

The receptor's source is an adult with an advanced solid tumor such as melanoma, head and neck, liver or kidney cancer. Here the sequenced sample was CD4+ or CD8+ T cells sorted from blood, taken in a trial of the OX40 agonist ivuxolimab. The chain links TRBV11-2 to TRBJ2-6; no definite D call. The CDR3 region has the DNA TGTGCCAGCAGCTTAGAATGGGGTTCCTCTGGGGCCAACGTCCTGACTTTC. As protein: CASSLEWGSSGANVLTF.